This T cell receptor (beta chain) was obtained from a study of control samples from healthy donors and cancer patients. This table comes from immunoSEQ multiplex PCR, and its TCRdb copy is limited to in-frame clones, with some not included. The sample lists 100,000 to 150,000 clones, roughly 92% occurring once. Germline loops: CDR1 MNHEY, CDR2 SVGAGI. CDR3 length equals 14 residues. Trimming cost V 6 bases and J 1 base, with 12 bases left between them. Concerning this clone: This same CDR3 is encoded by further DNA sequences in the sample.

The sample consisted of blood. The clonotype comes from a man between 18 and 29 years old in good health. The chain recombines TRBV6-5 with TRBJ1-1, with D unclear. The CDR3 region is CASSKVTSNTEAFF. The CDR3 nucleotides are TGTGCCAGCAGCAAGGTAACCTCGAACACTGAAGCTTTCTTT.